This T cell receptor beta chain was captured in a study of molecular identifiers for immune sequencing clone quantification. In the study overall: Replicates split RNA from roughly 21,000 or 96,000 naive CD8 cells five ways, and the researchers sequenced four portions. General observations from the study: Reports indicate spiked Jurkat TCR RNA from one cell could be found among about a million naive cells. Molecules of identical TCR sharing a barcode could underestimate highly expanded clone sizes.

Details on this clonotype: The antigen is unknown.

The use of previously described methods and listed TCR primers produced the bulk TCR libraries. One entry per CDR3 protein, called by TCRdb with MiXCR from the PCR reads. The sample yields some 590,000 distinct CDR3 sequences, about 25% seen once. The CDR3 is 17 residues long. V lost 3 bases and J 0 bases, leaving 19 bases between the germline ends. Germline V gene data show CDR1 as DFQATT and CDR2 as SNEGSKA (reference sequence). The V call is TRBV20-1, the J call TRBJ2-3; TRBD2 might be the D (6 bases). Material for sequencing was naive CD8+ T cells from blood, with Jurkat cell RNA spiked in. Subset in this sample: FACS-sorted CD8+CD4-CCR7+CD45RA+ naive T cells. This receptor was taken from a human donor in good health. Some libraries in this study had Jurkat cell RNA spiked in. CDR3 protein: CSARPRGASDSTDTQYF. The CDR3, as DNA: TGCAGTGCTAGGCCCCGCGGGGCTAGCGATAGCACAGATACGCAGTATTTT.